Listed here are 23 T cell receptor beta chains from one sample, sequenced in a study of T cells in Graves' hyperthyroidism and ophthalmopathy. Amplified TCR beta CDR3 regions derived from RNA transcripts. A set of HTBI primers served as the primers for a first-round RT-PCR of the TCR CDR3. TCRdb used MiXCR to reprocess the multiplex PCR reads, holding one entry per CDR3 protein. The profile shows about 380,000 distinct CDR3 sequences, roughly 18% of them singletons. The sequencing sample was made of blood. The source of these receptors is a man aged 18 to 30 with Graves' ophthalmopathy.

This clonotype was recorded at least ten times. The V gene is TRBV29-1, the J gene TRBJ1-4; 9 positions match TRBD1. CDR1 and CDR2 from the germline V gene are SQVTM and ANQGSEA. Trimming cost V 7 bases and J 5 bases; bases outside gene matches: 2. The CDR3 has 12 amino acids. The CDR3: CSGGTGNEKLFF. The CDR3 bases are TGCAGCGGCGGGACAGGGAATGAAAAACTGTTTTTT.

In this sample, this clonotype turned up a few times. This chain connects TRBV5-1 to TRBJ2-2; perhaps TRBD2 as D (6 bases). This CDR3 comprises 16 residues. Trimming shortened V by 2 bases and J by 1 base, and 12 bases separated the two germline ends. Germline V CDR1 and CDR2: SGHRS, YFSETQ. CDR3 in DNA: TGCGCCAGCAGCTTAACGGGGGTGGAGAACACCGGGGAGCTGTTTTTT. Translated, it gives CASSLTGVENTGELFF.

This clonotype was detected ten times or more. This sequence joins TRBV5-8 and TRBJ2-1; D could derive from TRBD1 or TRBD2 (5 bases each). V shed 2 bases and J shed 9 bases, with 12 bases lying between them. Germline V gives CDR1 SGHTS, CDR2 YDEGEE. The CDR3 covers 13 residues. The CDR3 here is CASSLQVGGEQFF. CDR3 DNA: TGTGCCAGCAGCTTACAGGTTGGGGGTGAGCAGTTCTTC.

This clonotype came up many times. This rearrangement joins TRBV5-1 to TRBJ1-3, with D uncertain. V gave up 4 bases and J gave up 7 bases, with 15 bases separating them. The CDR3 has 14 residues. Per the germline V gene, CDR1 is SGHRS and CDR2 is YFSETQ. In DNA, the CDR3 is TGCGCCAGCAGCCCCGGGAACCCCGGGAACACCATATATTTT. Encoded protein: CASSPGNPGNTIYF.

This clonotype occurred many times. This chain links TRBV12-3 or TRBV12-4 with TRBJ1-5, with 9 bases matching TRBD1. Trimming removed 6 bases from V and 7 bases from J; junction bases left unmatched: 10. The length of the CDR3 is 15 residues. CDR3 in DNA: TGTGCCAGCAGACCGGGACAGGGTATGGGCCAGCCCCAGCATTTT. As protein: CASRPGQGMGQPQHF.

The V call is TRBV10-3, the J call TRBJ2-3, with 9 bases aligning to TRBD2. V shed 7 bases, J shed 9 bases, and the junction held 11 bases outside the gene matches. The CDR3 runs to 14 residues. Germline V gene sequence: CDR1 ENHRY, CDR2 SYGVKD. CDR3 bases: TGTGCCATCAAGGATTCTAGCGGGAATGAGACGCAGTATTTT. Protein product: CAIKDSSGNETQYF.

This clonotype appeared many times. The chain links TRBV5-1 to TRBJ2-5; the D call may be TRBD1 or TRBD2 (5 bases each). Deletions cut 2 bases from V and 1 base from J, with 12 bases between. The CDR3 has 15 residues. In germline, CDR1 is SGHRS, CDR2 YFSETQ. CDR3 in DNA: TGCGCCAGCAGCTTTTGGGGGACGGGCCAAGAGACCCAGTACTTC. It encodes CASSFWGTGQETQYF.

The gene calls are TRBV5-1 and TRBJ2-3; TRBD2 might be the D (6 bases). Per germline, CDR1 SGHRS and CDR2 YFSETQ. The V end lost 2 bases, the J end lost 0 bases, and 10 bases lay between the germline ends. This CDR3 is 15 amino acids long. CDR3 amino acids: CASSLQGTSTDTQYF. In DNA form, the CDR3 reads TGCGCCAGCAGCTTACAAGGGACTAGCACAGATACGCAGTATTTT.

The J gene is TRBJ1-2, the V gene TRBV28; D remains unclear. Germline V gives CDR1 MDHEN, CDR2 SYDVKM. This CDR3 is 16 amino acids long. Trimming cost V 5 bases and J 4 bases, with 20 bases left between them. The CDR3 sequence is CASSGVTEAPVYGYTF. The CDR3 region has the DNA TGTGCCAGCAGTGGTGTTACAGAGGCCCCGGTCTATGGCTACACCTTC.

This clonotype was counted many times. The rearrangement links TRBV12-3 or TRBV12-4 to TRBJ1-5; D is possibly TRBD1 (6 bases). This CDR3 spans 15 amino acids. V gave up 7 bases and J gave up 4 bases, with 17 bases separating them. The CDR3 spells CASKAETGKNQPQHF. As DNA, the CDR3 is TGTGCCAGCAAAGCCGAGACAGGAAAAAATCAGCCCCAGCATTTT.

The genes are TRBV4-1 and TRBJ1-3; 9 bases are a match to TRBD1. The germline V gene encodes CDR1 MGHRA and CDR2 YSYEKL. V shed 5 bases and J 3 bases; nucleotides not matched to a gene: 8. The CDR3 has 16 amino acids. The CDR3 region is CASSTLTGGIGNTIYF. The CDR3 region has the DNA TGCGCCAGCAGCACGCTGACAGGGGGAATTGGAAACACCATATATTTT.

In this sample, this clonotype turned up a few times. This sequence joins TRBV9 and TRBJ2-1; possible D gene TRBD2, 6 bases. The CDR3 consists of 16 residues. V shed 10 bases and J shed 5 bases, with 25 bases lying between them. CDR1 SGDLS and CDR2 YYNGEE come from the germline V gene. The DNA of the CDR3 is TGTGCCGGCGACCCTGTGACTAGTTTGGGGAACAATGAGCAGTTCTTC. It translates to CAGDPVTSLGNNEQFF.

In its sample, this clonotype was seen many times. This chain joins TRBV12-3 or TRBV12-4 and TRBJ2-7; D is unresolved. This CDR3 contains 15 residues. Trimming removed 3 bases at V and 0 bases at J, with 12 bases between. The DNA for the CDR3 is TGTGCCAGCAGTTTGGGTGACGTGTTCTCCTACGAGCAGTACTTC. The encoded protein is CASSLGDVFSYEQYF.

The V gene is TRBV12-3 or TRBV12-4, the J gene TRBJ2-1; perhaps TRBD2 as D (6 bases). V lost 8 bases and J lost 3, with 11 bases in between. This CDR3 region has 13 residues. The CDR3 DNA reads TGTGCCAGCGGTAAGGACTACTACAATGAGCAGTTCTTC. Translating it yields CASGKDYYNEQFF.

J is TRBJ2-3 and V is TRBV4-3; TRBD1 matches at 7 bases. Germline CDR1 is LGHNA and CDR2 is YSLEER. The CDR3 has 14 residues. Trimming cost V 2 bases and J 4 bases; bases outside gene matches: 3. The CDR3 DNA follows: TGCGCCAGCAGCCAAAGACAGGGACCAGATACGCAGTATTTT. Protein sequence: CASSQRQGPDTQYF.

The table lists this clonotype with a few counts. The chain is built from TRBV20-1 and TRBJ2-3; 12 bases map to TRBD2. Germline CDR1 and CDR2: DFQATT and SNEGSKA (reference sequence). The length of the CDR3 is 16 residues. V trimming: 5 bases; J trimming: 2 bases; junction bases outside the gene matches: 8. DNA of the CDR3: TGCAGTGCTGCACCGACTAGCGGGGGCTTCACAGATACGCAGTATTTT. Its translation: CSAAPTSGGFTDTQYF.

The genes are TRBV20-1 and TRBJ2-7; 11 nucleotides match TRBD2. In germline, CDR1 is DFQATT, CDR2 SNEGSKA (reference sequence). The CDR3 totals 14 residues. V lost 3 bases, J lost 2 bases, and 3 bases stayed unmatched. The CDR3 nucleotides read TGCAGTGCTAGGGGACTAGCGGAGCCCTACGAGCAGTACTTC. Its translation is CSARGLAEPYEQYF.

The sample holds many counts of this clonotype. The chain recombines TRBV11-2 with TRBJ2-7; a possible D gene is TRBD1 (6 bases). CDR3 length: 15 amino acids. Trimming stripped 0 bases from V and 2 bases from J, with 11 bases between. Germline V gives CDR1 SGHAT, CDR2 FQNNGV. CDR3 residues: CASSLDPDRTYEQYF. The CDR3 DNA follows: TGTGCCAGCAGCTTAGACCCCGACAGGACCTACGAGCAGTACTTC.

The CDR3 sequence: CASSSGQKYSNQPQHF. The CDR3 coding sequence is TGTGCCAGCAGCTCGGGACAGAAATATAGCAATCAGCCCCAGCATTTT. This sequence joins TRBV7-8 and TRBJ1-5, with 7 bases aligning to TRBD1. Germline CDR1 reads SGHVS; CDR2 reads FQNEAQ. This CDR3 has 16 amino acids. Germline trimming cut 4 bases from V and 0 bases from J; bases unmatched to any gene: 6.

Ten or more counts support this clonotype. The chain is built from TRBV6-1 and TRBJ1-2, with 7 bases fitting TRBD1. Germline CDR1 MNHNS, CDR2 SASEGT. The length of the CDR3 is 13 residues. The V segment lost 4 bases and the J segment 7 bases; nucleotides outside the gene matches: 6. CDR3 region: CASSADRAGGYTF. In DNA form, the CDR3 reads TGTGCCAGCAGTGCCGACAGGGCAGGTGGCTACACCTTC.

This clonotype was counted only a few times. The rearrangement links TRBV4-1 to TRBJ2-1, with TRBD2 identical over 8 bases. Losses at the gene ends were 4 bases for V and 4 bases for J; bases not matched to a gene: 12. CDR1 is MGHRA, CDR2 YSYEKL, per germline. The CDR3 has 17 residues. The CDR3 coding sequence is TGCGCCAGCAGCCCATCGGGCGGCGGGGGGCCGTACAATGAGCAGTTCTTC. Encoded protein: CASSPSGGGGPYNEQFF.

The table lists this clonotype with a few counts. This rearrangement joins TRBV20-1 to TRBJ2-3, with D possibly matching TRBD2 (6 bases). CDR1 and CDR2 from the germline V gene are DFQATT and SNEGSKA (reference sequence). Trimming took off 6 bases at V and 6 bases at J, with 13 bases between the two ends. The CDR3 loop spans 12 amino acids. CDR3 region: CSAPGVGDTQYF. CDR3 DNA: TGCAGTGCCCCGGGGGTTGGGGATACGCAGTATTTT.

The rearrangement uses TRBV27 and TRBJ2-1, with D uncertain. Germline V gene sequence: CDR1 MNHEY, CDR2 SMNVEV (reference sequence). Trimming pared 1 base from V and 7 bases from J, leaving 8 bases between. CDR3 size: 13 residues. CDR3 in DNA: TGTGCCAGCAGTTTATTGAAAGGGAATGAGCAGTTCTTC. It translates to CASSLLKGNEQFF.